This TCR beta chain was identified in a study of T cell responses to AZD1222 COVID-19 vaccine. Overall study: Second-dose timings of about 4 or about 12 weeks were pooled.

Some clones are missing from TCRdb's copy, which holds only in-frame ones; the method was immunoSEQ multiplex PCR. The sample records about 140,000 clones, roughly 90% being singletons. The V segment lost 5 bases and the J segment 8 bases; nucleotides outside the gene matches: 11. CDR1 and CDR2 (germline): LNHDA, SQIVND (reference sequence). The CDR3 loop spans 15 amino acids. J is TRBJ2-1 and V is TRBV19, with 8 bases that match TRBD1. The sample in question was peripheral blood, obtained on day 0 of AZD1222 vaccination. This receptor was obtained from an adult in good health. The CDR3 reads CASSPRTGIGDEQFF. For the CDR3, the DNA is TGTGCCAGTAGTCCCCGGACAGGGATAGGGGATGAGCAGTTCTTC.